This T cell receptor (beta chain) emerged from a study of cytomegalovirus exposure and HLA in healthy donors. About the research overall: An earlier analysis found fewer than 140 million unique TCR beta sequences from about 190 million T cells. Study results and limitations: Reportedly, TCR beta sequences accurately predicted HLA-A and HLA-B alleles in most subjects.

Comments on this clone: The target antigen is unknown.

Donors were ostensibly healthy at sampling, although undocumented immune exposures were probable. The PCR ran on 60 Vbeta and 13 Jbeta primers. Sequencing used immunoSEQ multiplex PCR; TCRdb keeps in-frame clones, though not all of them. The sample lists about 98,000 clones, approximately 74% occurring once. This CDR3 is built from 17 residues. Germline CDR1 and CDR2: SGHTA and FQGNSA. J gave up 9 bases and V 2 bases, and 16 bases lay outside the gene matches. The sequenced material came from PBMCs. The TCR comes from a male donor in good health and CMV-seronegative. The rearrangement links TRBV7-2 to TRBJ2-4; 7 bases fit TRBD1. CDR3 sequence (DNA): TGTGCCAGCAGCTTAAGACCCTCAGGGGGAGCGTCTAGCATTCAGTACTTC. Translating gives CASSLRPSGGASSIQYF.